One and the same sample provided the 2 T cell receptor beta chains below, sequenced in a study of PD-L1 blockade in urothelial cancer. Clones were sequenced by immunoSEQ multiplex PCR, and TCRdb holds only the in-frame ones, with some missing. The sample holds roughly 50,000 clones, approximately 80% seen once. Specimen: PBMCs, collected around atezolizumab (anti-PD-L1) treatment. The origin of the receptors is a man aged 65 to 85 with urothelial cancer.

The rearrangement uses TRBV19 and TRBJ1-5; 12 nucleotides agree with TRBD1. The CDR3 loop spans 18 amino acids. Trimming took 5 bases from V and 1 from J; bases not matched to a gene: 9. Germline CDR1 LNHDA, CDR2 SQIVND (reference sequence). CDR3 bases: TGTGCCAGTAGTCCAGGGACAGGGGGCATGAACAGCAATCAGCCCCAGCATTTT. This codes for CASSPGTGGMNSNQPQHF.

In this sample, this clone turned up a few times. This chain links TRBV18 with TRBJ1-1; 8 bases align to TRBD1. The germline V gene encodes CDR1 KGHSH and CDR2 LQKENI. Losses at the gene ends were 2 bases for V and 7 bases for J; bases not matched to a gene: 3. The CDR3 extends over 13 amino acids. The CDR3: CASSPGQGNEAFF. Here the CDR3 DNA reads TGTGCCAGCTCACCAGGACAGGGCAATGAAGCTTTCTTT.